This T cell receptor (beta chain) was sequenced during a study of graft-versus-host responses after intestinal transplantation. Across the whole study: Anti-thymocyte globulin served as induction for all recipients, who then took tacrolimus and steroids for roughly 3 years.

Note on this clone: No antigen is known for it.

Here immunoSEQ multiplex PCR was the method, and the copy in TCRdb shows in-frame clones only, minus some. The sample includes about 22,000 clones, around 81% of them seen just once. The study's findings and limits: Association was observed between peak circulating GvH clone levels and early post-transplant HvG declines. Where graft-donor T cell macrochimerism was present, patients had high graft-versus-host to host-versus-graft clonal ratios in allografts. GvH clones occurred in recipient marrow; some first appeared in ileum or blood.

This CDR3 has 14 amino acids. Germline assignment: CDR1 MNHEY and CDR2 SVGAGI. J gave up 4 bases and V 5 bases, and 4 bases lay outside the gene matches. Intraepithelial and lamina propria lymphocytes were freed from processed graft tissue. The specimen comprised ileum tissue, sampled 12 days after intestinal transplant. The origin of this receptor is a human patient who received an intestinal transplant, so some T cells may come from the graft donor. V usage is TRBV6-5 and J usage is TRBJ2-3; 9 positions agree with TRBD2. CDR3 protein: CASSASGVADTQYF. The CDR3 DNA reads as TGTGCCAGCAGTGCTAGCGGGGTGGCAGATACGCAGTATTTT.